This T cell receptor (beta chain) stems from a study of T cell responses to AZD1222 COVID-19 vaccine. Study observations and caveats: The CD4 TCRs associated with vaccination extended across spike and predominated at 160-218 and 743-854.

The length of the CDR3 is 16 residues. The ends lost 2 bases at V and 4 bases at J; junction bases unmatched: 10. Germline V gene data show CDR1 as LNHDA and CDR2 as SQIVND (reference sequence). About this clone: Its specificity is not known.

Measured with immunoSEQ multiplex PCR; TCRdb has only the in-frame clones, and not every one. The data contain 130,000 to 150,000 clones, about 92% of them seen just once; the ten biggest clones take up roughly 12%. The clonotype was recovered from an adult who had recovered from COVID-19. Specimen: peripheral blood, collected after recovery from COVID-19. V gene TRBV19 combines with J gene TRBJ1-1, with 7 bases lining up with TRBD1. DNA for the CDR3: TGTGCCAGTAGTATATCGTTCCAGGGGGTTGGCACTGAAGCTTTCTTT. It yields the protein CASSISFQGVGTEAFF.